Each of the 3 T cell receptor beta chains below was sequenced from the same sample in a study of shared clonotypes between healthy human individuals. Using immunoSEQ multiplex PCR, the repertoire was profiled, and TCRdb retains in-frame clones only, with some absent. The sample holds roughly 720,000 clones, about 92% seen once. Material for sequencing was memory CD8+ T cells from PBMCs. Subset indicated: CD45RO+ cells pooled with CCR7-negative TemRA cells. Every receptor here comes from a man between 18 and 35 years old in good health. Some clones in this sample may be carry-over from other donors' samples.

The CDR3 DNA follows: TGTGCCTCCAAAACGAATGGGGCCAACGTCCTGACTTTC. Amino acids: CASKTNGANVLTF. The chain is built from TRBV28 and TRBJ2-6, with D unresolved. The germline gives CDR1 MDHEN, CDR2 SYDVKM. Trimming cost V 11 bases and J 3 bases, with 11 bases left between them. CDR3 length equals 13 residues.

The chain is built from TRBV13 and TRBJ2-7; 7 positions match TRBD1. This CDR3 region has 15 residues. Germline CDR1 PRHDT, CDR2 FYEKMQ (reference sequence). V shed 4 bases and J 0 bases; nucleotides not matched to a gene: 6. CDR3 amino acids: CASSSPGQLSYEQYF. The CDR3 DNA follows: TGTGCCAGCAGCTCCCCGGGACAGCTCTCCTACGAGCAGTACTTC.

V is TRBV29-1 and J is TRBJ2-7; D uncertain. This CDR3 region has 14 residues. The germline V and J ends were trimmed by 4 bases and 2 bases, with 15 bases remaining between them. The germline V gene encodes CDR1 SQVTM and CDR2 ANQGSEA. The CDR3 protein is CSVVMVGGPYEQYF. CDR3 nucleotides: TGCAGCGTTGTTATGGTTGGCGGTCCCTACGAGCAGTACTTC.